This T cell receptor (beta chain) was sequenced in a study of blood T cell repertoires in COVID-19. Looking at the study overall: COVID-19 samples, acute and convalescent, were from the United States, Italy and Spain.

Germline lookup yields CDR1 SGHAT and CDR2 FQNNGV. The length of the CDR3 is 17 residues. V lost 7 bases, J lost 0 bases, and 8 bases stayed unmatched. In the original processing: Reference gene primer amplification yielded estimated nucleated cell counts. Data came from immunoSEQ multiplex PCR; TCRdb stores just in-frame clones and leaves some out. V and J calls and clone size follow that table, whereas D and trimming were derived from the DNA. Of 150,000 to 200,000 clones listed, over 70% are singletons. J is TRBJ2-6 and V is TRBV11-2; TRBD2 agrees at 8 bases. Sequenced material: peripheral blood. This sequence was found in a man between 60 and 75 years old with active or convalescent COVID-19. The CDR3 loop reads CASTRLAGLSGANVLTF. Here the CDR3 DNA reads TGTGCCAGCACCCGATTAGCGGGACTCTCTGGGGCCAACGTCCTGACTTTC.